Below, 18 T cell receptor beta chains from the same sample are listed, as sequenced in a study of blood T cell repertoires in COVID-19. Data came from immunoSEQ multiplex PCR; TCRdb stores just in-frame clones and leaves some out. The sample has about 260,000 clones; about nine tenths are singletons. Sequencing input: peripheral blood. Receptors originate from a woman between 50 and 59 years old who had recovered from COVID-19.

The chain couples TRBV7-2 to TRBJ1-2, with TRBD1 as a possible D gene (5 bases). The CDR3 consists of 15 residues. Trimming shortened V by 5 bases and J by 4 bases, and 17 bases separated the two germline ends. In germline, CDR1 is SGHTA, CDR2 FQGNSA. The CDR3 spells CASSPIDSRFYGYTF. CDR3 nucleotides: TGTGCCAGCAGCCCTATTGACAGTCGATTCTATGGCTACACCTTC.

The chain uses TRBV20-1 and TRBJ2-3, with unresolved D. V lost 3 bases to trimming and J lost 6 bases, with 7 bases between them. CDR1 and CDR2 from the germline V gene are DFQATT and SNEGSKA (reference sequence). The length of the CDR3 is 11 residues. The CDR3 here is CSASPSDTQYF. Here the CDR3 DNA reads TGCAGTGCTAGTCCCTCGGATACGCAGTATTTT.

The chain links TRBV21-1 to TRBJ2-5; the D call in the table, TRBD2, was not verified against the DNA. TRBV21-1 is labeled a pseudogene. The CDR3 sequence is 18 residues long. In nucleotides, the CDR3 is TGTGCCAGCAGCACCCCTTCAACTAGCCGAGGCCTCCAAGAGACCCAGTACTTC. Encoded protein: CASSTPSTSRGLQETQYF.

This sequence joins TRBV14 and TRBJ1-3, with unresolved D. Trimming left V 0 bases short and J 2 bases short, with 8 bases between. The CDR3 length is 15 residues. Germline V gives CDR1 SGHDN, CDR2 FVKESK. This chain's CDR3 is CASSQEFRPGNTIYF. For the CDR3, the DNA is TGTGCCAGCAGCCAAGAGTTCAGGCCTGGAAACACCATATATTTT. The full variable domain, completed using reference TRBV14 and TRBJ1-3, is EAGVTQFPSHSVIEKGQTVTLRCDPISGHDNLYWYRRVMGKEIKFLLHFVKESKQDESGMPNNRFLAERTGGTYSTLKVQPAELEDSGVYFCASSQEFRPGNTIYFGEGSWLTVV.

This chain connects TRBV29-1 to TRBJ1-2, with TRBD1 identical over 7 bases. In germline, CDR1 is SQVTM, CDR2 ANQGSEA. V lost 7 bases and J lost 3; bases outside the gene matches: 8. This CDR3 is built from 13 residues. The CDR3 loop is CSASGGPYYGYTF. For the CDR3, the DNA is TGCAGCGCATCAGGGGGACCTTACTATGGCTACACCTTC.

The chain is built from TRBV5-6 and TRBJ1-2; 8 positions agree with TRBD1. The CDR3 contains 14 residues. CDR1 and CDR2 (germline): SGHDT, YYEEEE. The J segment lost 4 bases and the V segment lost 0 bases, leaving 2 bases of the junction unmatched. CDR3 sequence reads: CASSLGTGLYGYTF. CDR3 sequence (DNA): TGTGCCAGCAGCTTGGGGACAGGGCTCTATGGCTACACCTTC.

This sequence joins TRBV6-6 and TRBJ2-3, with 14 bases aligning to TRBD2. The trim removed 5 bases at V and 6 bases at J, leaving 10 bases unmatched. Germline V gives CDR1 MNHNY, CDR2 SVGAGI (reference sequence). CDR3 length: 17 residues. CDR3 sequence reads: CASSPYGLAGGRDTQYF. As DNA, the CDR3 is TGTGCCAGCAGTCCCTATGGACTAGCGGGGGGTCGTGATACGCAGTATTTT.

Here the CDR3 DNA reads TGTGCCCAATCACTAGCGGGGGGGCCGAATGAGCAGTTCTTC. Translating it yields CAQSLAGGPNEQFF. V gene TRBV2 combines with J gene TRBJ2-1; 13 nucleotides match TRBD2. CDR1 and CDR2 from the germline V gene are SNHLY and FYNNEI. The CDR3 runs 14 residues. With 11 bases clipped from V and 7 bases from J, the junction kept 8 bases outside the gene matches.

This clone was recorded once. The chain uses TRBV5-5 and TRBJ2-7; weak D call: TRBD2 (8 bases). Trimming removed 4 bases at V and 5 bases at J, with 16 bases between. This CDR3 spans 14 amino acids. The germline V gene encodes CDR1 SGHKS and CDR2 YYEKEE (reference sequence). The CDR3 DNA reads as TGTGCCAGCAGCCAGGGGGGGCGGGGGGACGAGCAGTACTTC. Its translation is CASSQGGRGDEQYF.

This chain's CDR3 is CASSYVAGLNEQFF. The CDR3 DNA is TGTGCCAGCAGTTACGTGGCAGGGCTGAATGAGCAGTTCTTC. The chain combines TRBV6-5 with TRBJ2-1, with D possibly matching TRBD1 (5 bases). V was pared by 2 bases and J by 7 bases, with 12 bases between. Looked up from germline, CDR1 is MNHEY and CDR2 is SVGAGI. The CDR3 is made up of 14 amino acids.

This chain uses TRBV30 with TRBJ2-5, with D perhaps matching TRBD2 (6 bases). Germline assignment: CDR1 GTSNPN and CDR2 SVGIG (reference sequence). This CDR3 spans 13 amino acids. The V and J ends lost 2 bases and 4 bases respectively, with 11 bases between them. The CDR3 spells CAWSSVGGETQYF. CDR3 nucleotide sequence: TGTGCCTGGAGTTCGGTCGGGGGAGAGACCCAGTACTTC.

The chain recombines TRBV19 with TRBJ2-7; D not resolved. V was cut by 4 bases and J by 2 bases, with 15 bases left in between. Germline lookup yields CDR1 LNHDA and CDR2 SQIVND (reference sequence). CDR3 length: 15 residues. Here the CDR3 reads CASSKPSYPTYEQYF. CDR3 nucleotide sequence: TGTGCCAGTAGTAAGCCGTCCTACCCTACCTACGAGCAGTACTTC.

The rearrangement uses TRBV2 and TRBJ2-7, with 9 nucleotides matching TRBD1. Germline CDR1 SNHLY, CDR2 FYNNEI. CDR3 length: 17 amino acids. The V segment lost 5 bases and the J segment 0 bases; nucleotides outside the gene matches: 11. The CDR3 DNA sequence: TGTGCCAGCAGTTCCGGGACAGGGAGGCTTAGCTCCTACGAGCAGTACTTC. Its translation: CASSSGTGRLSSYEQYF. Drawing the rest from reference TRBV2 and TRBJ2-7, the complete variable domain is EPEVTQTPSHQVTQMGQEVILRCVPISNHLYFYWYRQILGQKVEFLVSFYNNEISEKSEIFDDQFSVERPDGSNFTLKIRSTKLEDSAMYFCASSSGTGRLSSYEQYFGPGTRLTVT.

V is TRBV7-9 and J is TRBJ2-3; D is ambiguous. Trimming took 3 bases from V and 4 from J, leaving 5 bases between them. CDR1 and CDR2 from the germline V gene are SEHNR and FQNEAQ (reference sequence). The CDR3 covers 12 residues. For the CDR3, the DNA is TGTGCCAGCAGCTTCTTTGCAGATACGCAGTATTTT. This gives the protein CASSFFADTQYF. Filled out from reference TRBV7-9 and TRBJ2-3, the complete variable domain reads DTGVSQNPRHKITKRGQNVTFRCDPISEHNRLYWYRQTLGQGPEFLTYFQNEAQLEKSRLLSDRFSAERPKGSFSTLEIQRTEQGDSAMYLCASSFFADTQYFGPGTRLTVL.

V is TRBV4-3 and J is TRBJ1-1; 12 bases agree with TRBD1. The CDR3 consists of 15 residues. The germline gives CDR1 LGHNA, CDR2 YSLEER. Trimming took 3 bases from V and 7 from J; bases not matched to a gene: 6. The CDR3 spells CASSQGTGGRNEAFF. The CDR3 DNA reads as TGCGCCAGCAGCCAGGGGACAGGGGGCAGAAATGAAGCTTTCTTT.

Written as DNA, the CDR3 is TGCGCCAGCAGCTTGGACGGACACCCAAAACTGTTTTTT. Amino acids: CASSLDGHPKLFF. The rearrangement links TRBV5-1 to TRBJ1-4, with D possibly TRBD1 on 5 matching bases. Germline values: CDR1 SGHRS, CDR2 YFSETQ. The CDR3 is 13 amino acids. V lost 0 bases and J lost 10, with 10 bases in between.

The rearrangement joins TRBV4-3 to TRBJ1-4, with 8 bases that match TRBD1. The V gene end was trimmed by 0 bases and the J gene end by 5 bases; junction bases not matched to a gene: 11. The V gene's germline CDR1 is LGHNA and CDR2 YSLEER. The CDR3 contains 18 residues. The CDR3 region is CASSQDVPRQGINEKLFF. CDR3 sequence (DNA): TGCGCCAGCAGCCAAGACGTCCCCCGACAGGGGATAAATGAAAAACTGTTTTTT.

This sequence joins TRBV3-1 (or the pseudogene TRBV3-2) and TRBJ2-2, with 11 bases that match TRBD2. Germline trimming cut 4 bases from V and 5 bases from J; bases unmatched to any gene: 15. The V gene's germline CDR1 is LGHDT and CDR2 YNNKEL (reference sequence). There are 19 residues in the CDR3. CDR3 in amino acids: CASSPGGLAVGARTGELFF. CDR3 in DNA: TGTGCCAGCAGCCCGGGGGGACTAGCGGTCGGGGCGCGTACCGGGGAGCTGTTTTTT.